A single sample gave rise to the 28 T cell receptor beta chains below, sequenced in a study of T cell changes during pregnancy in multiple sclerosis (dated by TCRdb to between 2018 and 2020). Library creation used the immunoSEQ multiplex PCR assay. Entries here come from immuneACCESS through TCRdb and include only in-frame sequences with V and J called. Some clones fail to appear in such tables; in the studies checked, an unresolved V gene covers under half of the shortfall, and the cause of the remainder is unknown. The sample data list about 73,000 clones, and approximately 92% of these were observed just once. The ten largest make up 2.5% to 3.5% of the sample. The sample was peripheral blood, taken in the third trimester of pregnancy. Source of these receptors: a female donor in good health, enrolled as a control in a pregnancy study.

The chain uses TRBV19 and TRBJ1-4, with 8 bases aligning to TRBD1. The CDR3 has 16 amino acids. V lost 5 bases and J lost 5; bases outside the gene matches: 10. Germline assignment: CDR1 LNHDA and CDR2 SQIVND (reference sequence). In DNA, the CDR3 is TGTGCCAGTAGTCCTACTGGACAGGGCCTCAATGAAAAACTGTTTTTT. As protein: CASSPTGQGLNEKLFF.

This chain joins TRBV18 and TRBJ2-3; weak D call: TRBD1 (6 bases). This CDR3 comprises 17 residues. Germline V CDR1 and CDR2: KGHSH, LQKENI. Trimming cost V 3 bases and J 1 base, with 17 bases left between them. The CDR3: CASSPLDLRGGTDTQYF. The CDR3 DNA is TGTGCCAGCTCACCGCTAGATCTCAGGGGAGGCACAGATACGCAGTATTTT.

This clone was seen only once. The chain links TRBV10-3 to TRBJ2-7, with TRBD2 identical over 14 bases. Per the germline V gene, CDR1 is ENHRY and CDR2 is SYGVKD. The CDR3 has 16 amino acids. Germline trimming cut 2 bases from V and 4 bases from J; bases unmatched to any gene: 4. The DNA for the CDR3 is TGTGCCATCAGTGAGGCGACTAGCGGGGGGGCGTACGAGCAGTACTTC. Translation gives CAISEATSGGAYEQYF.

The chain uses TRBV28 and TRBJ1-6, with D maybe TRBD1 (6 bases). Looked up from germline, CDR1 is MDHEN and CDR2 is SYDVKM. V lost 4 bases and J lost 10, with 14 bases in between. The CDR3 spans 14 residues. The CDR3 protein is CASSYQGTGSPLHF. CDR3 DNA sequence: TGTGCCAGCAGTTATCAGGGGACGGGCTCACCCCTCCACTTT.

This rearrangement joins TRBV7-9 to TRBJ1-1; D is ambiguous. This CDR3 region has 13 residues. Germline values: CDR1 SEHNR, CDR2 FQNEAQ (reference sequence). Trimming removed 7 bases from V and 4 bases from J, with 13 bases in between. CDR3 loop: CASTLGGSTEAFF. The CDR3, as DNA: TGTGCCAGCACCCTCGGTGGTTCCACTGAAGCTTTCTTT.

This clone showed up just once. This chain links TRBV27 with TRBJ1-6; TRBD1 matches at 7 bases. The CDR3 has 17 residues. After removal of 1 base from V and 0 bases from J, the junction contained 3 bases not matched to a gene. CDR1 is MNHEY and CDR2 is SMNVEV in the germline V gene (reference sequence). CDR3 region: CASSLLTGNSYNSPLHF. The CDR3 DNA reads TGTGCCAGCAGTTTATTGACAGGGAACTCCTATAATTCACCCCTCCACTTT.

The CDR3 DNA reads TGTGCCAGCAGTTGGAGCGGGGGGCCGGGAGATACGCAGTATTTT. Its protein is CASSWSGGPGDTQYF. The rearrangement joins TRBV27 to TRBJ2-3; TRBD2 matches 9 bases. Germline-derived CDR1 and CDR2 are MNHEY and SMNVEV (reference sequence). The CDR3 has 15 amino acids. V lost 4 bases, J lost 5 bases, and 7 bases stayed unmatched.

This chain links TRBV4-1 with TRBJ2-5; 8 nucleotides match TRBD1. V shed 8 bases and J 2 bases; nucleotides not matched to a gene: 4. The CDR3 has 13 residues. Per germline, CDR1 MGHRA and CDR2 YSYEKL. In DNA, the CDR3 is TGCGCCAGCGGGCGGACAGGGCAAGAGACCCAGTACTTC. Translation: CASGRTGQETQYF.

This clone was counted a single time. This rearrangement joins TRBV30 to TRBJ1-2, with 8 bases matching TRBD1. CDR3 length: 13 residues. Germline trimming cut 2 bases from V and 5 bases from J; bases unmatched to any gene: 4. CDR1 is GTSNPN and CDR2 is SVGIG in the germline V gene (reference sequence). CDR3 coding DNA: TGTGCCTGGAGTCGCCAGGGGGCTTATGGCTACACCTTC. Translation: CAWSRQGAYGYTF.

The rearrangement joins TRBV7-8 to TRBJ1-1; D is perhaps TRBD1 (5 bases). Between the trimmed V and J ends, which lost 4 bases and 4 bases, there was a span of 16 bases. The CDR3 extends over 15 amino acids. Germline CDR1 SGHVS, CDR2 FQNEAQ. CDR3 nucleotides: TGTGCCAGCAGCTCCCAGCGGGGCTTGAGCACTGAAGCTTTCTTT. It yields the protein CASSSQRGLSTEAFF.

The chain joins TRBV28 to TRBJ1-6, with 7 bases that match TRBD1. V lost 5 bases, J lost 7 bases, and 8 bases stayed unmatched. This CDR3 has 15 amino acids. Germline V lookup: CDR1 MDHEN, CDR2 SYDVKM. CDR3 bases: TGTGCCAGCAGTCTAGCGGGACAGTGGAATTCACCCCTCCACTTT. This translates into CASSLAGQWNSPLHF.

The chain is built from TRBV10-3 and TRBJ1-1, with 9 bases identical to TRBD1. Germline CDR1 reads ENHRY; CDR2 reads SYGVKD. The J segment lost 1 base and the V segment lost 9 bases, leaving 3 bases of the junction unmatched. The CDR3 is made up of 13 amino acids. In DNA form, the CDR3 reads TGTGCCATACAGGGGGCTTCGAACACTGAAGCTTTCTTT. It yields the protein CAIQGASNTEAFF.

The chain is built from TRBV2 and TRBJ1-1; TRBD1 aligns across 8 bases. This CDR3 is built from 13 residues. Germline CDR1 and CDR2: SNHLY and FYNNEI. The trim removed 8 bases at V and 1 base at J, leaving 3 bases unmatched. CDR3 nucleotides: TGTGCCAGCTCCGACAGGGGGAACACTGAAGCTTTCTTT. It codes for CASSDRGNTEAFF.

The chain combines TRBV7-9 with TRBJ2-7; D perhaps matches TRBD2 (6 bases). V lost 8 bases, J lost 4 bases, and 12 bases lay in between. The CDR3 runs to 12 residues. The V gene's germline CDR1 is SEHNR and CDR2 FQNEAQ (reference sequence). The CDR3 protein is CASASGVYEQYF. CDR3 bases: TGTGCCAGCGCCTCGGGGGTATACGAGCAGTACTTC.

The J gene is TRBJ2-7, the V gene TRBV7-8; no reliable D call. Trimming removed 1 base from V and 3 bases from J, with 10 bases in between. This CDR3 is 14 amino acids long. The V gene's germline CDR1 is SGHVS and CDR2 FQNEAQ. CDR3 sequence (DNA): TGTGCCAGCAGCTTAGGGCAGGCAAACTACGAGCAGTACTTC. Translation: CASSLGQANYEQYF.

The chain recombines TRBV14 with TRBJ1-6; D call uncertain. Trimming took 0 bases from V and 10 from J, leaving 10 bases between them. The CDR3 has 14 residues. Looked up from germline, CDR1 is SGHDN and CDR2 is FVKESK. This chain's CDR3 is CASSQESGLSPLHF. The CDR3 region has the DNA TGTGCCAGCAGCCAAGAATCGGGGTTATCACCCCTCCACTTT.

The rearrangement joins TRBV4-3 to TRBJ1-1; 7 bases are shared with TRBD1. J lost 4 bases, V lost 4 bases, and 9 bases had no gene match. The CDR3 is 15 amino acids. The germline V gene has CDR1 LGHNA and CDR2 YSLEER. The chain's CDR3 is CASSLQTGPGTEAFF. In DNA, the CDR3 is TGCGCCAGCAGCCTGCAGACAGGGCCGGGCACTGAAGCTTTCTTT.

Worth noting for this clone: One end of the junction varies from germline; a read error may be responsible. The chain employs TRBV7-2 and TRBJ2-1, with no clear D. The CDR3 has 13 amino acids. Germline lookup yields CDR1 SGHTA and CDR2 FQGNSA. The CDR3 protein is CASSLISSNEQFF. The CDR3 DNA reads TGTGCCAGCAGCTTAATCTCCTCCAATGAGCAGTTCTTC.

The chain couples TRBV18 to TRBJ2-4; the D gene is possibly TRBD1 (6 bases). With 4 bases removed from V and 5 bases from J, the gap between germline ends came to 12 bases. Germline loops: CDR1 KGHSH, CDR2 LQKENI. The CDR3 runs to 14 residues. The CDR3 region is CASSQDRTQNIQYF. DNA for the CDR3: TGTGCCAGCTCACAAGACAGGACCCAAAACATTCAGTACTTC.

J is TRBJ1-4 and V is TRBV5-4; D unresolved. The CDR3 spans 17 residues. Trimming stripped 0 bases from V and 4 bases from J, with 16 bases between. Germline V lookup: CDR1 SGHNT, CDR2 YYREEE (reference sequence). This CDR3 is CASSLGRRSGLNEKLFF. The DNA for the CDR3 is TGTGCCAGCAGCTTGGGCAGGCGTTCCGGACTTAATGAAAAACTGTTTTTT.

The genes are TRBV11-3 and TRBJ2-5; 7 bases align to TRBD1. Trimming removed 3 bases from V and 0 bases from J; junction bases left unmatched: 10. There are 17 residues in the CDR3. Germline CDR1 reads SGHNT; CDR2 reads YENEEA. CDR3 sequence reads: CASSLPGPGTDQETQYF. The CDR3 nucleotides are TGTGCCAGCAGCTTGCCGGGCCCCGGGACAGACCAAGAGACCCAGTACTTC.

CDR3 residues: CASSKGTVNTEAFF. The CDR3, as DNA: TGTGCCAGCAGCAAGGGGACAGTGAACACTGAAGCTTTCTTT. The chain carries TRBV21-1 and TRBJ1-1; the D segment call TRBD1 is taken from the table without a DNA check. TRBV21-1 is deemed a pseudogene. The CDR3 is 14 residues long.

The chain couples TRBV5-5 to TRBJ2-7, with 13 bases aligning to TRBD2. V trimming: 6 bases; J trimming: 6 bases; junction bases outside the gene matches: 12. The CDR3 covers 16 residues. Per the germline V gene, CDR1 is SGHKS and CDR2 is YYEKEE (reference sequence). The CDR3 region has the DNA TGTGCCAGCACCCTACTAGCGGGGGGGCCTTTTACCGAGCAGTACTTC. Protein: CASTLLAGGPFTEQYF.

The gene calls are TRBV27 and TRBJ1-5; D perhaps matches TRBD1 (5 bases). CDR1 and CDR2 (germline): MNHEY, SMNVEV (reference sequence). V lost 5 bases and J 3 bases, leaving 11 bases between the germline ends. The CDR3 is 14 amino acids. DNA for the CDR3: TGTGCCAGCAGTCCGACAGCGTCCAATCAGCCCCAGCATTTT. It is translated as CASSPTASNQPQHF.

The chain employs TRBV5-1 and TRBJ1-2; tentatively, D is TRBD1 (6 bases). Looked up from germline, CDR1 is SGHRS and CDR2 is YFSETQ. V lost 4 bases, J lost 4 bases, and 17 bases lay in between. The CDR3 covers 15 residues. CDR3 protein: CASSPLQGGVYGYTF. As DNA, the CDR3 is TGCGCCAGCAGCCCATTACAGGGTGGGGTCTATGGCTACACCTTC.

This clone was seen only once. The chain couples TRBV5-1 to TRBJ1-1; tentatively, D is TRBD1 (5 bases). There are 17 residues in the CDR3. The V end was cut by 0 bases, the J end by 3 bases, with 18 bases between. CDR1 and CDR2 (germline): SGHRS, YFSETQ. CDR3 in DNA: TGCGCCAGCAGCTTGGGCGGCAGTTCGTTGGGGCACACTGAAGCTTTCTTT. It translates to CASSLGGSSLGHTEAFF.

The CDR3 coding sequence is TGTGCCAGCAGTTTGCTAGCCGCAGATACGCAGTATTTT. Residues: CASSLLAADTQYF. This rearrangement joins TRBV28 to TRBJ2-3; D is possibly TRBD2 (5 bases). Trimming stripped 3 bases from V and 4 bases from J, with 8 bases between. CDR3 length: 13 residues. Germline loops: CDR1 MDHEN, CDR2 SYDVKM. The full variable domain, with the rest looked up from reference TRBV28 and TRBJ2-3, is DVKVTQSSRYLVKRTGEKVFLECVQDMDHENMFWYRQDPGLGLRLIYFSYDVKMKEKGDIPEGYSVSREKKERFSLILESASTNQTSMYLCASSLLAADTQYFGPGTRLTVL.

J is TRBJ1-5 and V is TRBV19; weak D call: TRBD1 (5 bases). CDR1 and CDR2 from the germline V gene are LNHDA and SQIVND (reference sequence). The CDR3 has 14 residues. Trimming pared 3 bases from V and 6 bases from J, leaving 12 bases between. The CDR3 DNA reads TGTGCCAGTAGTATTCCGGGGGTCGGTCAGCCCCAGCATTTT. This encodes CASSIPGVGQPQHF.